The subject of this entry is one TCR beta chain. This specimen comes from a study of T cells in Graves' hyperthyroidism and ophthalmopathy. Researchers took RNA transcripts and amplified the TCR beta CDR3 regions from them. First-round RT-PCR targeting the TCR CDR3 was performed with the HTBI primer set. A single record per CDR3 protein comes from TCRdb applying MiXCR to the multiplex PCR reads. The data show under 250,000 distinct CDR3 sequences, about 25% seen once. This CDR3 has 14 amino acids. The ends were cut back, 2 bases at V and 5 bases at J, with 12 bases in the middle. Germline V gene lookup returns CDR1 MNHEY and CDR2 SVGEGT.

The sequence was obtained from a woman in her 40s with Graves' ophthalmopathy. What was sequenced was blood. The chain links TRBV6-2 or TRBV6-3 to TRBJ1-2; D unclear. The CDR3 DNA reads as TGTGCCAGCAGTTACCACCGGAACGGGTATGGCTACACCTTC. Its protein product is CASSYHRNGYGYTF.